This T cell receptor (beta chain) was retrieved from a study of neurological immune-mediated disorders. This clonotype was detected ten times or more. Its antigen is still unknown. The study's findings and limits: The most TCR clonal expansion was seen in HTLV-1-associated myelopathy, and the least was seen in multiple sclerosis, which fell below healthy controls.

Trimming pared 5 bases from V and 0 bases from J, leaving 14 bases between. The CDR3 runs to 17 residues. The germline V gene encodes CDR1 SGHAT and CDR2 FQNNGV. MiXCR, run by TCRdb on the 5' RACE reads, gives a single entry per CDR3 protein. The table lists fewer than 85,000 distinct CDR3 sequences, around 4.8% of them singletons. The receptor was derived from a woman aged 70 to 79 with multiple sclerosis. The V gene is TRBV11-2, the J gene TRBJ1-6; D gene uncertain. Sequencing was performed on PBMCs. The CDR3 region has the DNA TGTGCCAGCAGCCCACGGACGTCGAGCTCCTATAATTCACCCCTCCACTTT. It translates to CASSPRTSSSYNSPLHF.